These 24 T cell receptor beta chains came from one sample sequenced in a study of CD4 and CD8 cells across lung adenocarcinoma regions. Each CDR3 protein is one row after TCRdb ran MiXCR on the PCR reads. The profile shows some 25,000 distinct CDR3 sequences, roughly half of them singletons. The specimen was CD8+ T cells from the center of a lung tumor. The receptors stem from a male donor with lung adenocarcinoma. The CD4 and CD8 labels of this study may be unreliable.

This chain joins TRBV9 and TRBJ2-2; D may be TRBD1 or TRBD2 (5 bases each). The V gene's germline CDR1 is SGDLS and CDR2 YYNGEE. This CDR3 has 17 residues. V dropped 0 bases and J dropped 6 bases, with 18 bases sitting between them. The CDR3 loop reads CASSVVWGSGSAGELFF. The CDR3 DNA reads as TGTGCCAGCAGCGTAGTGTGGGGGTCAGGGTCGGCCGGGGAGCTGTTTTTT.

The V call is TRBV7-6, the J call TRBJ2-5, with 7 bases aligning to TRBD2. With the DNA end fitting TRBJ2-1 better, the J assignment may be wrong. The CDR3 has 14 amino acids. Germline values: CDR1 SGHVS, CDR2 FNYEAQ. CDR3 protein: CASSLISGEETQFF. CDR3 DNA sequence: TGTGCCAGCAGCTTAATCAGCGGGGAGGAGACCCAGTTCTTC.

This sequence joins TRBV24-1 and TRBJ2-2; 7 bases line up with TRBD2. There are 16 residues in the CDR3. V was clipped by 2 bases and J by 4 bases; unmatched bases: 6. The germline V gene encodes CDR1 KGHDR and CDR2 SFDVKD. For the CDR3, the DNA is TGTGCCACCAGTGATTATGGGACTACCTCCACCGGGGAGCTGTTTTTT. As protein: CATSDYGTTSTGELFF.

This clonotype has ten or more counts. J is TRBJ2-5 and V is TRBV12-3 or TRBV12-4; D is possibly TRBD1 (6 bases). The end of the DNA fits TRBJ2-7 better, so the J call may be wrong. This CDR3 is built from 13 residues. DNA for the CDR3: TGTGCCAGCAGTTTCAGCAGGGGACACGAGCAGTACTTC. Its translation is CASSFSRGHEQYF.

A word on this clonotype: It may be a read error: a sequence one base away is much more abundant. The V call is TRBV23-1, the J call TRBJ2-5; D call uncertain. TRBV23-1 is noted as an ORF with a role that remains uncertain. Deletions cut 7 bases from V and 11 bases from J, with 26 bases between. This CDR3 has 15 amino acids. CDR3 nucleotides: TGCGCCAGCATCATCTTGTCCGGATCCTACAATGAGCAGTACTTC. It translates to CASIILSGSYNEQYF.

This clonotype showed up many times. The chain employs TRBV10-2 and TRBJ2-5; TRBD1 or TRBD2 may be the D gene (5 bases each). V lost 2 bases, J lost 3 bases, and 10 bases lay in between. Germline V CDR1 and CDR2: WSHSY, SAAADI. The CDR3 extends over 14 amino acids. CDR3 protein: CASSEPGPEETQYF. The CDR3 DNA reads as TGCGCCAGCAGTGAGCCGGGGCCCGAAGAGACCCAGTACTTC.

This chain uses TRBV27 with TRBJ2-1, with 8 bases lining up with TRBD1. The better agreement between TRBJ2-5 and the DNA end casts doubt on the J call. The CDR3 totals 15 residues. Germline V gene data show CDR1 as MNHEY and CDR2 as SMNVEV (reference sequence). CDR3 nucleotide sequence: TGTGCCAGCAGTTTATCGACAGGGGTGGGGGAGACCCAGTACTTC. Translating it yields CASSLSTGVGETQYF.

V gene TRBV27 combines with J gene TRBJ2-3, with a weak D call TRBD1 (6 bases). The V end was cut by 5 bases, the J end by 3 bases, with 18 bases between. The CDR3 has 16 amino acids. The germline V gene encodes CDR1 MNHEY and CDR2 SMNVEV (reference sequence). The CDR3 DNA reads as TGTGCCAGCAGTCCATTCATTCTTGACAGGACAGATACGCAGTATTTT. Its protein is CASSPFILDRTDTQYF.

V is TRBV7-2 and J is TRBJ2-5; D perhaps matches TRBD2 (6 bases). The V end was cut by 6 bases, the J end by 6 bases, with 23 bases between. Germline values: CDR1 SGHTA, CDR2 FQGNSA. The CDR3 is 16 amino acids. The CDR3 coding sequence is TGTGCCAGCAGGGCGAACGGGAGCCGGGACCCACAGACCCAGTACTTC. It yields the protein CASRANGSRDPQTQYF.

This clonotype came up many times. CDR3 nucleotides: TGTGCCAGCAGCCAAGATCTTCCCCGGACTGAGAGAGGCTACACCTTC. The encoded protein is CASSQDLPRTERGYTF. V and J are TRBV3-1 and TRBJ1-2; D not certain. The CDR3 is 16 residues long. Trimming shortened V by 0 bases and J by 8 bases, and 19 bases separated the two germline ends. Germline lookup yields CDR1 LGHDT and CDR2 YNNKEL (reference sequence).

This clonotype has at least ten counts. The chain combines TRBV6-1 with TRBJ2-7; D unclear. This CDR3 has 15 residues. Germline V gives CDR1 MNHNS, CDR2 SASEGT. Between the trimmed V and J ends, which lost 6 bases and 5 bases, there was a span of 20 bases. The CDR3, as DNA: TGTGCCAGCAGCACTAAGACGATGGGCCTCGACGAGCAGTACTTC. Its protein product is CASSTKTMGLDEQYF.

Remarks on this clonotype: Germline is not matched at one junction end, which may reflect a read error. The CDR3, as DNA: TGTGCCAGCATTTCGTGGCTGAGAGGCAAAAACATGCAGTATTTC. This encodes CASISWLRGKNMQYF. The chain combines TRBV6-5 with TRBJ2-4; D ambiguous. This CDR3 region has 15 residues. The germline V gene has CDR1 MNHEY and CDR2 SVGAGI.

Ten or more counts support this clonotype. The rearrangement links TRBV12-3 or TRBV12-4 to TRBJ2-3; 9 nucleotides agree with TRBD2. J lost 2 bases, V lost 3 bases, and 3 bases had no gene match. CDR3 length: 15 amino acids. In DNA, the CDR3 is TGTGCCAGCAGTTTGGCGGGAGGGAACACAGATACGCAGTATTTT. As protein: CASSLAGGNTDTQYF.

This clonotype is judged medium-sized. V usage is TRBV6-1 and J usage is TRBJ2-6; possible D gene TRBD1, 6 bases. Looked up from germline, CDR1 is MNHNS and CDR2 is SASEGT. Trimming removed 7 bases at V and 0 bases at J, with 16 bases between. This CDR3 has 17 residues. CDR3 sequence (DNA): TGTGCCAGCACTACCATACAGGGAGACTCTGGGGCCAACGTCCTGACTTTC. Translated, it gives CASTTIQGDSGANVLTF.

The chain employs TRBV6-1 and TRBJ2-5; 9 nucleotides match TRBD2. The DNA matches TRBJ2-3 better at its end, which makes the J call doubtful. The CDR3 runs 17 residues. Germline CDR1 and CDR2: MNHNS and SASEGT. The CDR3 spells CASSERKVAGGQETQYF. In DNA, the CDR3 is TGTGCCAGCAGTGAGAGGAAAGTGGCGGGAGGGCAGGAGACCCAGTATTTT.

In this sample, this clonotype turned up a few times. The J gene is TRBJ1-2, the V gene TRBV4-1; 7 bases are shared with TRBD1. CDR3 length: 14 residues. Germline CDR1 MGHRA, CDR2 YSYEKL. Unmatched junction bases numbered 9, after V lost 3 bases and J lost 8 bases. The CDR3 is CASSHPTGIRGYTF. CDR3 DNA: TGCGCCAGCAGCCACCCGACAGGGATTCGCGGCTACACCTTC.

CDR3 DNA: TGTGCCAGCAGTGAAGCGTTTACCCAAAAACTCAGCGGTTCAACTAATGAAAAACTGTTTTTT. It is translated as CASSEAFTQKLSGSTNEKLFF. The V gene is TRBV6-1, the J gene TRBJ1-4; no firm D call. Germline V gene lookup returns CDR1 MNHNS and CDR2 SASEGT. The V gene lost 0 bases and the J gene lost 0 bases, with 23 bases spanning the gap. This CDR3 has 21 amino acids.

The V gene is TRBV6-5, the J gene TRBJ2-1; TRBD2 matches at 7 bases. Germline CDR1 and CDR2: MNHEY and SVGAGI. The CDR3 has 15 residues. V lost 4 bases, J lost 4 bases, and 7 bases stayed unmatched. The CDR3 bases are TGTGCCAGCAGTTTGACTAGCATAAGTTACAATGAGCAGTTCTTC. Translated: CASSLTSISYNEQFF.

The chain employs TRBV6-1 and TRBJ1-2, with 9 bases aligning to TRBD1. Germline-derived CDR1 and CDR2 are MNHNS and SASEGT. The CDR3 loop spans 12 amino acids. Trimming cost V 4 bases and J 9 bases; bases outside gene matches: 3. The CDR3 DNA follows: TGTGCCAGCAGTGGGGACAGGGTGAGCTACACCTTC. Amino acids: CASSGDRVSYTF.

Remarks on this clonotype: The junction shows a germline mismatch at one end, possibly a read error. J is TRBJ2-2 and V is TRBV6-1; the D gene is possibly TRBD2 (6 bases). This CDR3 region has 15 residues. Per germline, CDR1 MNHNS and CDR2 SASEGT. The CDR3 DNA reads TGTGCCAGCAGCGGACGGCCGGAGGGCACCGATGAGCTGTATTTT. Protein sequence: CASSGRPEGTDELYF.

V usage is TRBV20-1 and J usage is TRBJ2-3; D may match TRBD1 or TRBD2 (6 bases each). CDR1 and CDR2 (germline): DFQATT, SNEGSKA (reference sequence). V was shortened by 5 bases and J by 2 bases, with 8 bases between the two germline ends. The CDR3 runs 12 residues. The CDR3 sequence is CSARGHTDTQYF. CDR3 sequence (DNA): TGCAGTGCTCGGGGGCACACAGATACGCAGTATTTT.

The chain employs TRBV4-1 and TRBJ2-2, with TRBD1 as a possible D gene (6 bases). Trimming cost V 3 bases and J 0 bases, with 11 bases left between them. The CDR3 extends over 16 amino acids. From germline, CDR1 is MGHRA and CDR2 YSYEKL. The CDR3 nucleotides read TGCGCCAGCAGCCACGAGGGGGTGTCGAACACCGGGGAGCTGTTTTTT. Residues: CASSHEGVSNTGELFF.

The V and J genes are TRBV3-1 and TRBJ1-1; D gene unclear. Germline values: CDR1 LGHDT, CDR2 YNNKEL (reference sequence). Between the trimmed V and J ends, which lost 1 base and 0 bases, there was a span of 6 bases. The length of the CDR3 is 14 residues. Here the CDR3 reads CASSQVAVNTEAFF. DNA of the CDR3: TGTGCCAGCAGCCAAGTGGCAGTGAACACTGAAGCTTTCTTT.

The table lists this clonotype with a few counts. CDR3 DNA: TGTGCCAGCAGCCGTATCATGACTAGCGCATCGGTGACCCAGTACTTC. Protein sequence: CASSRIMTSASVTQYF. This chain joins TRBV3-1 and TRBJ2-5; TRBD2 matches 8 bases. V lost 4 bases and J lost 7; bases outside the gene matches: 14. CDR1 is LGHDT and CDR2 is YNNKEL in the germline V gene (reference sequence). CDR3 length: 16 amino acids.